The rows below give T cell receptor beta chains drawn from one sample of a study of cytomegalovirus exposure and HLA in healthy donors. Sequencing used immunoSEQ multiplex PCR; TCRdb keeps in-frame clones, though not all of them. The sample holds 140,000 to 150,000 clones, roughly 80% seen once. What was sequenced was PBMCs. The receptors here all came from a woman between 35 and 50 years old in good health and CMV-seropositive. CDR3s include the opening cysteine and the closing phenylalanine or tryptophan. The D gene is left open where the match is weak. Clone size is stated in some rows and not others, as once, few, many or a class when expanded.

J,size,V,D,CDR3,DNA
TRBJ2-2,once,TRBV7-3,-,CASSQQRTGELFF,TGTGCCAGCAGCCAACAAAGAACCGGGGAGCTGTTTTTT
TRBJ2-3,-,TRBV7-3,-,CASGLGGDTQYF,TGTGCCAGCGGCCTAGGAGGAGATACGCAGTATTTT
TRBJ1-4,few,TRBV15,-,CATSRDRGTGEKLFF,TGTGCCACCAGCAGAGATCGGGGAACAGGGGAAAAACTGTTTTTT
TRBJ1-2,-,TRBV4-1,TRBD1,CASSQVGQAVYGYTF,TGCGCCAGCAGCCAAGTCGGACAGGCCGTCTATGGCTACACCTTC
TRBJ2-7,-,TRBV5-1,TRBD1,CASSLAGDRLYSYEQYF,TGCGCCAGCAGCTTGGCAGGGGACAGGCTTTACTCCTACGAGCAGTACTTC
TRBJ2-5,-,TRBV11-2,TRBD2,CASSLSRSSGYQETQYF,TGTGCCAGCAGCTTATCTCGGTCTAGCGGGTACCAAGAGACCCAGTACTTC
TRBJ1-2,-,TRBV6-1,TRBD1,CASSEADRGWDGYTF,TGTGCCAGCAGTGAAGCCGACAGGGGTTGGGATGGCTACACCTTC
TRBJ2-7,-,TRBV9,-,CASSAGQTYEQYF,TGTGCCAGCAGCGCTGGACAAACCTACGAGCAGTACTTC
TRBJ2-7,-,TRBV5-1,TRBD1,CASGRDRTYEQYF,TGCGCCAGCGGCCGGGACAGGACCTACGAGCAGTACTTC
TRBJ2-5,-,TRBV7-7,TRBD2,CASSTRAGSQETQYF,TGTGCCAGCAGCACCCGAGCGGGGAGTCAAGAGACCCAGTACTTC
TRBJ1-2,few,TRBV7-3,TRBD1,CASSLEGGRGYGYTF,TGTGCCAGCAGCTTAGAAGGGGGCAGGGGCTATGGCTACACCTTC
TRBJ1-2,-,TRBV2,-,CASGSVGGTVGYTF,TGTGCCAGCGGGAGTGTTGGGGGGACTGTCGGCTACACCTTC
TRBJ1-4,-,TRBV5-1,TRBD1,CASSATGAAQSGKLFF,TGCGCCAGCAGCGCAACAGGGGCAGCCCAATCCGGAAAACTGTTTTTT
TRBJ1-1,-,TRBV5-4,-,CASTSTEVATEAFF,TGTGCCAGCACCTCCACCGAGGTGGCCACTGAAGCTTTCTTT
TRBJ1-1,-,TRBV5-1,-,CASRLQGGPVNTEAFF,TGCGCCAGCAGATTACAGGGAGGGCCCGTGAACACTGAAGCTTTCTTT
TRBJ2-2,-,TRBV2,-,CASDTGISNTGELFF,TGTGCCAGCGATACAGGGATTTCGAACACCGGGGAGCTGTTTTTT
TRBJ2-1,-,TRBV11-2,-,CASSLEARMEQFF,TGTGCCAGCAGCTTAGAAGCTAGAATGGAGCAGTTCTTC
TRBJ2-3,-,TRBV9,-,CASSVSGGATDTQYF,TGTGCCAGCAGCGTAAGTGGGGGGGCCACAGATACGCAGTATTTT
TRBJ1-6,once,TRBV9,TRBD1,CASSPRATGADSPLHF,TGTGCCAGCAGCCCCAGGGCGACAGGGGCGGATTCACCCCTCCACTTT
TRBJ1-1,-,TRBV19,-,CASSERTEAFF,TGTGCCAGTAGTGAGAGGACTGAAGCTTTCTTT
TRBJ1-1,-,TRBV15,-,CATSRVQLTEAFF,TGTGCCACCAGCAGAGTACAGCTCACTGAAGCTTTCTTT
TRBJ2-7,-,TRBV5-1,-,CASSLDRNYEQYF,TGCGCCAGCAGCCTTGACAGAAACTACGAGCAGTACTTC
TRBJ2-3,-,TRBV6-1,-,CASSVGGDTQYF,TGTGCCAGCAGCGTGGGGGGAGATACGCAGTATTTT
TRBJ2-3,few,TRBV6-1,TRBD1,CASSNRGLADTQYF,TGTGCCAGCAGTAACAGGGGGCTTGCAGATACGCAGTATTTT
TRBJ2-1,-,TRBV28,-,CASSWFAGEQFF,TGTGCCAGCAGTTGGTTCGCGGGGGAGCAGTTCTTC
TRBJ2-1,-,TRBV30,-,CAWTGRERDTPYNEQFF,TGTGCCTGGACCGGACGGGAACGGGACACCCCCTACAATGAGCAGTTCTTC
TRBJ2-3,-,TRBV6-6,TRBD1,CASRIGQGSTDTQYF,TGTGCCAGCAGAATCGGACAGGGAAGCACAGATACGCAGTATTTT
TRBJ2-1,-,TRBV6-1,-,CASSAGVSYNEQFF,TGTGCCAGCAGTGCAGGGGTCTCCTACAATGAGCAGTTCTTC
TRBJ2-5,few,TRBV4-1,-,CASSQISRGPKGETQYF,TGCGCCAGCAGCCAAATTTCGCGGGGGCCAAAGGGAGAGACCCAGTACTTC
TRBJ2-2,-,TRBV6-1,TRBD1,CASNDRGRNTGELFF,TGTGCCAGCAACGACAGGGGTAGGAACACCGGGGAGCTGTTTTTT
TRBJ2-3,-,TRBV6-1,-,CASSGGSRGADTQYF,TGTGCCAGCAGTGGGGGGTCCAGGGGTGCAGATACGCAGTATTTT
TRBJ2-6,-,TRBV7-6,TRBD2,CASGLSGGASGANVLTF,TGTGCCAGCGGCCTGAGCGGGGGGGCCTCTGGGGCCAACGTCCTGACTTTC
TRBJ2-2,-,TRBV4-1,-,CASSQNPTKNTGELFF,TGCGCCAGCAGCCAGAACCCCACAAAGAACACCGGGGAGCTGTTTTTT
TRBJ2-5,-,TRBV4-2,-,CASSNREGETQYF,TGTGCCAGCAGCAACAGGGAGGGAGAGACCCAGTACTTC
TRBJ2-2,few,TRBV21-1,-,CASSKSGGAGTGELFF,TGTGCCAGCAGCAAGAGCGGGGGGGCAGGAACCGGGGAGCTGTTTTTT
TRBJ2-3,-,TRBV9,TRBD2,CASSEGLTPTDTQYF,TGTGCCAGCAGCGAGGGACTAACCCCCACAGATACGCAGTATTTT
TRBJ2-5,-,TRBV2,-,CASNTDRPVGAQYF,TGTGCCAGCAATACAGACAGGCCGGTGGGGGCCCAGTACTTC
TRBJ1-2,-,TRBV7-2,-,CASSLKGLGLGYTF,TGTGCCAGCAGCTTAAAGGGGTTGGGTTTGGGCTACACCTTC
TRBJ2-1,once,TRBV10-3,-,CASAGYDYNEQFF,TGTGCCTCGGCGGGCTACGACTACAATGAGCAGTTCTTC
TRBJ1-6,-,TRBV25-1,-,CASKGAANNSPLHF,TGTGCCAGTAAAGGGGCAGCTAATAATTCACCCCTCCACTTT
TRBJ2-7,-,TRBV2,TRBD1,CASSPDRGGPYEQYF,TGTGCCAGCAGTCCTGACAGGGGAGGTCCCTACGAGCAGTACTTC
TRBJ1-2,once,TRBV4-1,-,CASSPAQTNYGYTF,TGCGCCAGCAGCCCCGCCCAGACTAACTATGGCTACACCTTC
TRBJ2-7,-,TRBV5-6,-,CASSPSPGRQYF,TGTGCCAGCAGCCCAAGTCCGGGAAGGCAGTACTTC
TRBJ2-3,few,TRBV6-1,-,CASSEWPSDTQYF,TGTGCCAGCAGTGAATGGCCCTCAGATACGCAGTATTTT
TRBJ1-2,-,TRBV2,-,CATAVGGSYTF,TGTGCCACAGCAGTTGGAGGGAGCTACACCTTC
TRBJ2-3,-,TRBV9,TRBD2,CASSVGGSGGSSTDTQYF,TGTGCCAGCAGCGTAGGCGGTAGCGGGGGGTCTAGCACAGATACGCAGTATTTT
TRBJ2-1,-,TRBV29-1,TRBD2,CSVEVTSGGYNEQFF,TGCAGCGTTGAAGTAACTAGCGGGGGGTACAATGAGCAGTTCTTC
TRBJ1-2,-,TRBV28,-,CASRPSGGNYGYTF,TGTGCCAGCAGGCCCTCCGGAGGTAACTATGGCTACACCTTC
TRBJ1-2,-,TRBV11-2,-,CASRHLRESEAGYTF,TGTGCCAGCAGACATCTCAGGGAATCAGAGGCTGGCTACACCTTC
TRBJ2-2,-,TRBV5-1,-,CASSLELYTGELFF,TGCGCCAGCAGCTTGGAGCTGTACACCGGGGAGCTGTTTTTT
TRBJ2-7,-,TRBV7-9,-,CASSQGNTYEQYF,TGTGCCAGCAGCCAGGGTAATACCTACGAGCAGTACTTC
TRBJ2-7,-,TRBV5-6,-,CASNTGVGSYEQYF,TGTGCCAGCAATACGGGGGTTGGATCCTACGAGCAGTACTTC
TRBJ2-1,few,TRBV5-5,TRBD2,CASSGEGLAGGHRGNNEQFF,TGTGCCAGCAGCGGGGAGGGACTAGCGGGGGGGCATAGGGGGAACAATGAGCAGTTCTTC
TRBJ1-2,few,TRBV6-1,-,CASSETDTYYGYTF,TGTGCCAGCAGTGAAACCGACACGTACTATGGCTACACCTTC
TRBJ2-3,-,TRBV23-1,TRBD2,CASRSPRGAVSTDTQYF,TGCGCCAGCAGATCCCCGCGGGGGGCGGTAAGCACAGATACGCAGTATTTT